The 28 T cell receptor beta chains given below trace back to one sample, sequenced in a study of control samples from healthy donors and cancer patients. Profiled with immunoSEQ multiplex PCR; TCRdb holds only in-frame clones, not every one. The data show some 120,000 clones, with about 93% seen just once and 1.7% held by the top ten. The sample consisted of PBMCs. The receptor set was obtained from a man in his fifties or sixties with head and neck cancer.

For the CDR3, the DNA is TGTGCCTGGGCCCAGGGTATTGGAGGCTACACCTTC. Protein: CAWAQGIGGYTF. This rearrangement joins TRBV30 to TRBJ1-2; D possibly corresponds to TRBD1 (5 bases). The CDR3 extends over 12 amino acids. In germline, CDR1 is GTSNPN, CDR2 SVGIG (reference sequence). With 5 bases removed from V and 8 bases from J, the gap between germline ends came to 15 bases.

This chain joins TRBV7-9 and TRBJ1-1, with unresolved D. Trimming shortened V by 3 bases and J by 2 bases, and 4 bases separated the two germline ends. The germline V gene encodes CDR1 SEHNR and CDR2 FQNEAQ (reference sequence). The CDR3 loop spans 12 amino acids. The DNA of the CDR3 is TGTGCCAGCAGCTTCCCCAACACTGAAGCTTTCTTT. Residues: CASSFPNTEAFF.

The rearrangement links TRBV7-9 to TRBJ2-3; 11 bases line up with TRBD2. The germline gives CDR1 SEHNR, CDR2 FQNEAQ (reference sequence). J lost 2 bases, V lost 7 bases, and 5 bases had no gene match. The CDR3 runs to 15 residues. Here the CDR3 DNA reads TGTGCCAGCACCAGACTAGCGGGGATCACAGATACGCAGTATTTT. Amino acids: CASTRLAGITDTQYF.

V and J are TRBV6-6 and TRBJ1-1, with D hard to call. V gave up 6 bases and J gave up 3 bases, with 8 bases separating them. This CDR3 is built from 12 residues. The germline gives CDR1 MNHNY, CDR2 SVGAGI (reference sequence). The CDR3, as DNA: TGTGCCAGCAGCAACGCGGACACTGAAGCTTTCTTT. This encodes CASSNADTEAFF.

The chain recombines TRBV6-1 with TRBJ2-7; tentative D call: TRBD1 (5 bases). The germline gives CDR1 MNHNS, CDR2 SASEGT. Deletions cut 0 bases from V and 3 bases from J, with 12 bases between. The CDR3 sequence is 15 residues long. This chain's CDR3 is CASSEALGQVYEQYF. The CDR3 DNA sequence: TGTGCCAGCAGTGAAGCGCTTGGACAAGTCTACGAGCAGTACTTC.

The chain is built from TRBV12-3 or TRBV12-4 and TRBJ1-2; no firm D call. The CDR3 has 13 residues. V lost 6 bases and J lost 6, with 14 bases in between. The CDR3 sequence is CASSPGPADGYTF. As DNA, the CDR3 is TGTGCCAGCAGCCCGGGCCCCGCGGATGGCTACACCTTC.

The rearrangement links TRBV5-4 to TRBJ1-2; TRBD1 matches 7 bases. Germline CDR1 is SGHNT and CDR2 is YYREEE (reference sequence). The J segment lost 2 bases and the V segment lost 3 bases, leaving 7 bases of the junction unmatched. This CDR3 spans 15 amino acids. The CDR3 sequence is CASSSPRGGNYGYTF. The CDR3 coding sequence is TGTGCCAGCAGCTCTCCGAGAGGGGGCAACTATGGCTACACCTTC.

V usage is TRBV6-5 and J usage is TRBJ2-2; a weak D match, TRBD2 (7 bases). The CDR3 spans 13 residues. Germline loops: CDR1 MNHEY, CDR2 SVGAGI. The V end lost 10 bases, the J end lost 7 bases, and 16 bases lay between the germline ends. DNA of the CDR3: TGTGCCACCGCAGGGGAGGGAAACGGGGAGCTGTTTTTT. It encodes CATAGEGNGELFF.

The chain employs TRBV5-8 and TRBJ1-1; D gene ambiguous. Deletions cut 4 bases from V and 6 bases from J, with 10 bases between. Germline V gene lookup returns CDR1 SGHTS and CDR2 YDEGEE. The CDR3 length is 12 residues. The CDR3 is CASSPAFAEAFF. CDR3 in DNA: TGTGCCAGCAGCCCGGCCTTCGCTGAAGCTTTCTTT.

J is TRBJ1-3 and V is TRBV10-1, with TRBD1 identical over 9 bases. With V trimmed by 2 bases and J by 10 bases, 15 bases remained unmatched. CDR1 and CDR2 (germline): WNHNN, SYGVQD (reference sequence). The CDR3 has 17 residues. CDR3 amino acids: CASSERGWTGDPITIYF. The CDR3 DNA reads as TGCGCCAGCAGTGAGAGGGGGTGGACAGGGGATCCGATAACCATATATTTT.

The V and J genes are TRBV5-1 and TRBJ1-6, with unresolved D. Per the germline V gene, CDR1 is SGHRS and CDR2 is YFSETQ. The CDR3 contains 15 residues. V was trimmed by 0 bases and J by 5 bases, leaving 9 bases between them. CDR3 loop: CASSLVGKDNSPLHF. CDR3 coding DNA: TGCGCCAGCAGCTTGGTCGGGAAGGATAATTCACCCCTCCACTTT. The entire variable domain, with the rest obtained from reference TRBV5-1 and TRBJ1-6, is as follows: KAGVTQTPRYLIKTRGQQVTLSCSPISGHRSVSWYQQTPGQGLQFLFEYFSETQRNKGNFPGRFSGRQFSNSRSEMNVSTLELGDSALYLCASSLVGKDNSPLHFGNGTRLTVT.

The genes are TRBV4-2 and TRBJ2-7, with D possibly matching TRBD2 (6 bases). Germline V CDR1 and CDR2: LGHNA, YNFKEQ. The V end lost 1 base, the J end lost 7 bases, and 8 bases lay between the germline ends. The CDR3 length is 12 residues. The CDR3 sequence: CASSQGGREQYF. Here the CDR3 DNA reads TGTGCCAGCAGCCAAGGGGGGAGGGAGCAGTACTTC.

CDR3 in amino acids: CASSTRQGRDTEAFF. DNA of the CDR3: TGCGCCAGCAGCACCCGACAGGGCCGGGACACTGAAGCTTTCTTT. This chain connects TRBV5-1 to TRBJ1-1; 7 nucleotides line up with TRBD1. The germline V gene encodes CDR1 SGHRS and CDR2 YFSETQ. The CDR3 has 15 residues. Unmatched junction bases numbered 9, after V lost 4 bases and J lost 3 bases.

The rearrangement links TRBV2 to TRBJ2-2, with no clear D. The CDR3 has 14 residues. The V end lost 5 bases, the J end lost 1 base, and 8 bases lay between the germline ends. The germline V gene encodes CDR1 SNHLY and CDR2 FYNNEI. The CDR3 reads CASSFQENTGELFF. DNA of the CDR3: TGTGCCAGCAGTTTTCAGGAGAACACCGGGGAGCTGTTTTTT.

In regard to this clone: The same CDR3 also results from other DNA sequences found in this sample. The rearrangement joins TRBV12-3 or TRBV12-4 to TRBJ2-3; D is unclear. The CDR3 totals 11 residues. Trimming removed 1 base from V and 6 bases from J, with 2 bases in between. For the CDR3, the DNA is TGTGCCAGCAGTTTAGGCGATACGCAGTATTTT. It translates to CASSLGDTQYF.

This chain connects TRBV7-2 to TRBJ2-1; D may correspond to TRBD1 or TRBD2 (6 bases each). Per germline, CDR1 SGHTA and CDR2 FQGNSA. CDR3 size: 15 residues. Trimming shortened V by 1 base and J by 7 bases, and 14 bases separated the two germline ends. The DNA of the CDR3 is TGTGCCAGCAGCTTAGTCCCCGGGGGCCTGAATGAGCAGTTCTTC. Translating gives CASSLVPGGLNEQFF.

The rearrangement uses TRBV3-1 (or the pseudogene TRBV3-2) and TRBJ2-1; D is unresolved. This CDR3 has 16 residues. V was cut by 4 bases and J by 6 bases, with 19 bases left in between. From germline, CDR1 is LGHDT and CDR2 YNNKEL (reference sequence). CDR3 sequence (DNA): TGTGCCAGCAGCCGCATCCGGGCTTCTTCGGTCAATGAGCAGTTCTTC. Its protein is CASSRIRASSVNEQFF.

The chain is built from TRBV28 and TRBJ1-4, with D uncertain. Germline CDR1 reads MDHEN; CDR2 reads SYDVKM. The V gene lost 5 bases and the J gene lost 8 bases, with 9 bases spanning the gap. This CDR3 contains 12 residues. This chain's CDR3 is CASSLNREKLFF. The CDR3 region has the DNA TGTGCCAGCAGTCTCAACAGAGAAAAACTGTTTTTT.

The V and J genes are TRBV19 and TRBJ2-3, with 9 bases matching TRBD2. CDR1 is LNHDA, CDR2 SQIVND, per germline (reference sequence). This CDR3 spans 14 amino acids. Trimming cost V 5 bases and J 3 bases; bases outside gene matches: 3. CDR3 loop: CASSPGLATDTQYF. The CDR3 DNA follows: TGTGCCAGTAGTCCGGGACTAGCAACAGATACGCAGTATTTT.

The chain carries TRBV29-1 and TRBJ1-2; D may be TRBD1 (6 bases). Trimming took 4 bases from V and 5 from J, leaving 11 bases between them. The germline V gene has CDR1 SQVTM and CDR2 ANQGSEA. The length of the CDR3 is 12 residues. The CDR3 nucleotides read TGCAGCGTTGCAGGAGGGGGGTATGGCTACACCTTC. Protein product: CSVAGGGYGYTF. Variable domain in full (rest from reference TRBV29-1 and TRBJ1-2): SAVISQKPSRDICQRGTSLTIQCQVDSQVTMMFWYRQQPGQSLTLIATANQGSEATYESGFVIDKFPISRPNLTFSTLTVSNMSPEDSSIYLCSVAGGGYGYTFGSGTRLTVV.

The chain uses TRBV25-1 and TRBJ1-4; D may be TRBD1 (5 bases). Germline V CDR1 and CDR2: MGHDK, SYGVNS. CDR3 length equals 14 residues. The V end was cut by 7 bases, the J end by 7 bases, with 16 bases between. This CDR3 is CASTRTGPIEKLFF. As DNA, the CDR3 is TGTGCCAGCACCCGAACAGGACCTATTGAAAAACTGTTTTTT. The whole variable domain, filled in from reference TRBV25-1 and TRBJ1-4, reads EADIYQTPRYLVIGTGKKITLECSQTMGHDKMYWYQQDPGMELHLIHYSYGVNSTEKGDLSSESTVSRIRTEHFPLTLESARPSHTSQYLCASTRTGPIEKLFFGSGTQLSVL.

The CDR3 sequence: CASSFGGANEKLFF. In DNA form, the CDR3 reads TGTGCCAGCAGCTTTGGGGGGGCAAATGAAAAACTGTTTTTT. V usage is TRBV5-6 and J usage is TRBJ1-4; weak D call: TRBD1 (6 bases). Germline V lookup: CDR1 SGHDT, CDR2 YYEEEE. The CDR3 sequence is 14 residues long. Trimming took 2 bases from V and 5 from J, leaving 10 bases between them.

The J gene is TRBJ1-1, the V gene TRBV19; D remains ambiguous. The V end was cut by 5 bases, the J end by 3 bases, with 13 bases between. This CDR3 has 14 amino acids. CDR1 LNHDA and CDR2 SQIVND come from the germline V gene (reference sequence). CDR3 bases: TGTGCCAGTAGTGAGAGGGATGGGGACACTGAAGCTTTCTTT. Protein product: CASSERDGDTEAFF.

The J gene is TRBJ1-2, the V gene TRBV4-3; TRBD1 agrees at 7 bases. Germline CDR1 is LGHNA and CDR2 is YSLEER. The CDR3 totals 18 residues. V lost 0 bases and J lost 4; bases outside the gene matches: 14. The CDR3 is CASSQEVGQAARSYGYTF. CDR3 DNA sequence: TGCGCCAGCAGCCAAGAAGTTGGACAGGCGGCCCGTAGCTATGGCTACACCTTC.

The rearrangement joins TRBV7-2 to TRBJ2-7; weak D call: TRBD1 (5 bases). This CDR3 is built from 15 residues. Trimming cost V 5 bases and J 2 bases, with 16 bases left between them. Germline CDR1 and CDR2: SGHTA and FQGNSA. The CDR3 sequence: CASSPDTLKTYEQYF. DNA of the CDR3: TGTGCCAGCAGCCCGGACACCTTAAAGACCTACGAGCAGTACTTC.

The gene calls are TRBV9 and TRBJ1-6; 7 positions agree with TRBD1. V lost 5 bases and J lost 6; bases outside the gene matches: 8. Germline V gives CDR1 SGDLS, CDR2 YYNGEE. The CDR3 has 15 amino acids. The DNA of the CDR3 is TGTGCCAGCAGTGATCGCAGGGGGGGTAATTCACCCCTCCACTTT. Its protein product is CASSDRRGGNSPLHF. Together with reference TRBV9 and TRBJ1-6, the CDR3 gives the full variable domain: DSGVTQTPKHLITATGQRVTLRCSPRSGDLSVYWYQQSLDQGLQFLIQYYNGEERAKGNILERFSAQQFPDLHSELNLSSLELGDSALYFCASSDRRGGNSPLHFGNGTRLTVT.

This clone was counted between two and nine times. The chain uses TRBV6-1 and TRBJ1-6; TRBD1 might be the D (5 bases). This CDR3 contains 14 residues. CDR1 MNHNS and CDR2 SASEGT come from the germline V gene. V lost 1 base and J 9 bases, leaving 10 bases between the germline ends. As DNA, the CDR3 is TGTGCCAGCAGTGAAGAGGGCACAGGTTCACCCCTCCACTTT. Translation gives CASSEEGTGSPLHF.

This CDR3 is CASGYPGQPQHF. CDR3 bases: TGTGCTAGTGGTTACCCGGGACAGCCCCAGCATTTT. The rearrangement links TRBV12-5 to TRBJ1-5; D is uncertain. Germline V gene sequence: CDR1 LGHNT, CDR2 FRNRAP. The CDR3 has 12 amino acids. With 4 bases removed from V and 7 bases from J, the gap between germline ends came to 8 bases.